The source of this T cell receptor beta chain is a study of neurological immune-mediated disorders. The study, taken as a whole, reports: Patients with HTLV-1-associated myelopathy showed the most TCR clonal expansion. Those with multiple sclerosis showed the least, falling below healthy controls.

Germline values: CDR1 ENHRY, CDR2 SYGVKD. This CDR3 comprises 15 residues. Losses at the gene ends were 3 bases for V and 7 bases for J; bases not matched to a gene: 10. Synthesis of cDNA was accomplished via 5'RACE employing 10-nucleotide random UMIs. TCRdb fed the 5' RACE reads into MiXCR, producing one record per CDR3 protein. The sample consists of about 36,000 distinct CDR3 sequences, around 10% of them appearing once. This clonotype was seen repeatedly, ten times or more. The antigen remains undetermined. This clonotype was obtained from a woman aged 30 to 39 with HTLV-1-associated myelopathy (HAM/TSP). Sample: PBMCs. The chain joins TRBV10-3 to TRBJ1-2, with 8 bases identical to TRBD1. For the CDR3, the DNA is TGTGCCATCAGTGAAGTAGGACAGGGCCCCTCTGGCTACACCTTC. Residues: CAISEVGQGPSGYTF.